The clone carrying this T cell receptor beta chain was counted only a few times. This record comes from a study of blood T cells in healthy people across ages. J was trimmed by 1 base and V by 2 bases; bases with no gene match: 3. The CDR3 covers 15 residues. Germline CDR1 and CDR2: MNHEY and SVGAGI. The authors ran a second PCR of about 7 to 11 cycles using a sample-barcoded 5' primer and a J-beta primer mix. TCRdb ran MiXCR on the 5' RACE reads and lists one entry per CDR3 protein. The repertoire consists of hundreds of thousands of distinct CDR3 sequences, with around 21% occurring once and the leading ten covering under 4%.

The chain employs TRBV6-5 and TRBJ2-5; 8 nucleotides agree with TRBD2. The sequenced sample was blood. The TCR was taken from a man in his 70s in good health. The CDR3 sequence is CASSYRTSSQETQYF. The CDR3 bases are TGTGCCAGCAGTTACCGGACTAGCAGCCAAGAGACCCAGTACTTC.